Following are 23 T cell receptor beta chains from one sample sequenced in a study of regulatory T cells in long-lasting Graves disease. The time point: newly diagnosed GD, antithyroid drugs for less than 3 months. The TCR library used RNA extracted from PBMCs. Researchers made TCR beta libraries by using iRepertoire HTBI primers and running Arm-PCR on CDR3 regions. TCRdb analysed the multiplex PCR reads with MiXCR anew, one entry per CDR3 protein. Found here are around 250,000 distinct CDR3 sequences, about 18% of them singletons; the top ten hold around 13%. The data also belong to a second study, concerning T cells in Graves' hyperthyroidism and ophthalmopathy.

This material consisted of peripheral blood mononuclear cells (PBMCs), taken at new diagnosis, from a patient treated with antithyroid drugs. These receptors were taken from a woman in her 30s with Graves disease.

CDR3 in amino acids: CASSPGQADSPLHF. In nucleotides, the CDR3 is TGTGCCAGCAGTCCCGGACAGGCCGATTCACCCCTCCACTTT. This chain uses TRBV12-3 or TRBV12-4 with TRBJ1-6, with 7 bases matching TRBD1. The CDR3 is made up of 14 amino acids. The trim removed 5 bases at V and 8 bases at J, leaving 6 bases unmatched.

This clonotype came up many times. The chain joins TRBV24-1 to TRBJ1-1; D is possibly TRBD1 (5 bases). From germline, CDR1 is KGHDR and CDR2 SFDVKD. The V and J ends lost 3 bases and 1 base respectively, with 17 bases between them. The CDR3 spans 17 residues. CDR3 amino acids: CATSDRDLGGKNTEAFF. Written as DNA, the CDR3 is TGTGCCACCAGTGATCGGGATCTTGGGGGGAAGAACACTGAAGCTTTCTTT.

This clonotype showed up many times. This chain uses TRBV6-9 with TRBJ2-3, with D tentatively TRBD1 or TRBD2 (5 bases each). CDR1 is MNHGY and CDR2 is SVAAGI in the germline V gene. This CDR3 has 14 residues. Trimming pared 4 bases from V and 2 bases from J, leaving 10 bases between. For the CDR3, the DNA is TGTGCCAGCAGTTGGACCGGGGCCACAGATACGCAGTATTTT. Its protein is CASSWTGATDTQYF.

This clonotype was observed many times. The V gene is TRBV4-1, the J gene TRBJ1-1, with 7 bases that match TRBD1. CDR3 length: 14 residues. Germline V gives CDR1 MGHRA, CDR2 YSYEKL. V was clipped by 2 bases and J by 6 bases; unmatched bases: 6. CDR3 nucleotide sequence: TGCGCCAGCAGCCAAATCAGGGGGAAAGCTGAAGCTTTCTTT. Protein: CASSQIRGKAEAFF.

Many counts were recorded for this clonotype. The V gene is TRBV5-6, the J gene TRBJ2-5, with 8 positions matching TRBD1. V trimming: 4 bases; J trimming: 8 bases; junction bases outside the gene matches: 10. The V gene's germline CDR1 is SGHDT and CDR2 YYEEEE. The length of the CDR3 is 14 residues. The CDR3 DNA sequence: TGTGCCAGCAGCAAAGGACAGGGTGTTATAACCCAGTACTTC. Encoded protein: CASSKGQGVITQYF.

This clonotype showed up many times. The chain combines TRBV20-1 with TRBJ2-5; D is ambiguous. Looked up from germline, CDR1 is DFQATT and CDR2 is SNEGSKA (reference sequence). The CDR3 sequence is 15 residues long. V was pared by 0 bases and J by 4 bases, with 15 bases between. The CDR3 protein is CSARDRARSGETQYF. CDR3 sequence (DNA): TGCAGTGCTAGAGATCGGGCCCGCTCGGGAGAGACCCAGTACTTC.

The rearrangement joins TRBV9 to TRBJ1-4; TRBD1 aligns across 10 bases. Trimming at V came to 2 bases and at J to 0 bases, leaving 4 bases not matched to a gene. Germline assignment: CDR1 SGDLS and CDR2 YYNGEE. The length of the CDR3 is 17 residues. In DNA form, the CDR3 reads TGTGCCAGCAGCGTGGACAGGGGGTCTGCAACTAATGAAAAACTGTTTTTT. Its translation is CASSVDRGSATNEKLFF.

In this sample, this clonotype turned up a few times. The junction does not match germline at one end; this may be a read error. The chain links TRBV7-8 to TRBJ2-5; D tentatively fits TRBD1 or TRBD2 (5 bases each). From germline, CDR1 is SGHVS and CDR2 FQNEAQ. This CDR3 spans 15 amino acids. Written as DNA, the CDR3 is TGTGTCAGCAGCTTAATGGCAGGGACGCAAGAGACCCAGTACTTC. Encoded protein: CVSSLMAGTQETQYF.

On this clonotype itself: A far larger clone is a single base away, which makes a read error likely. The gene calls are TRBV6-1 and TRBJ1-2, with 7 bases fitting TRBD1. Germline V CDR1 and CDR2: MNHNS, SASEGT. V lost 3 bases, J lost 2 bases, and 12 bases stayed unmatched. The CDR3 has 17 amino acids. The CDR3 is CASSDGGVWGQNYGYTF. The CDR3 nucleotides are TGTGCCAGCAGTGATGGAGGAGTCTGGGGACAGAACTATGGCTACACCTTC.

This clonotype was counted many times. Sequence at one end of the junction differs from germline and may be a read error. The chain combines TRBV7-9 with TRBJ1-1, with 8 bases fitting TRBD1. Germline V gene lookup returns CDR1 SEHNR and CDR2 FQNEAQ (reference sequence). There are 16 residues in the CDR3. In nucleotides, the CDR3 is TGCGCCAGCAGCATCCGGACAGGGATATTGAACACTGAAGCTTTCTTT. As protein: CASSIRTGILNTEAFF.

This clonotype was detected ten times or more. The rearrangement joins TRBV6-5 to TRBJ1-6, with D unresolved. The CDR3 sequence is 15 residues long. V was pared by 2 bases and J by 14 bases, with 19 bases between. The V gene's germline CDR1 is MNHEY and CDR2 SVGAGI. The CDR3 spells CASSYEGSRSPALHF. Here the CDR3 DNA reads TGTGCCAGCAGTTACGAGGGCAGCCGATCCCCGGCCCTCCACTTT.

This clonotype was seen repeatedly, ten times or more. CDR3 sequence: CASGASGGYNEQFF. CDR3 in DNA: TGTGCCAGCGGAGCCAGCGGGGGATACAATGAGCAGTTCTTC. The chain recombines TRBV2 with TRBJ2-1; 8 bases agree with TRBD2. The CDR3 has 14 residues. The V segment lost 8 bases and the J segment 4 bases; nucleotides outside the gene matches: 7. Germline loops: CDR1 SNHLY, CDR2 FYNNEI.

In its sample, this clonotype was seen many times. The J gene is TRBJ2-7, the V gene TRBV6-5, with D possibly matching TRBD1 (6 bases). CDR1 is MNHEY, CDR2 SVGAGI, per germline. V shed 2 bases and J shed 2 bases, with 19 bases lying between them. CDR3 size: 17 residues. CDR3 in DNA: TGTGCCAGCAGTTACCGTCCCACAGGGACCCGCCCCTACGAGCAGTACTTC. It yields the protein CASSYRPTGTRPYEQYF.

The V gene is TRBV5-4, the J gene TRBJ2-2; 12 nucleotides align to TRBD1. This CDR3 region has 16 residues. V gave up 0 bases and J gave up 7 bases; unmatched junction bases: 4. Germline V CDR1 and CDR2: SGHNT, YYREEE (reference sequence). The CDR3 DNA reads TGTGCCAGCAGCTTGGACCGGGACAGGGGGCACGGGGAGCTGTTTTTT. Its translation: CASSLDRDRGHGELFF.

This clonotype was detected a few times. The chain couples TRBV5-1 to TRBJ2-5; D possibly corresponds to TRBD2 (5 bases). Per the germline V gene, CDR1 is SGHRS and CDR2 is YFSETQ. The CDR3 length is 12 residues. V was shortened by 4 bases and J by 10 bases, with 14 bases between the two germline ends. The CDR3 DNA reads TGCGCCAGCAGCCCTGAGTGGGCGGGCCAGTACTTC. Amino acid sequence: CASSPEWAGQYF.

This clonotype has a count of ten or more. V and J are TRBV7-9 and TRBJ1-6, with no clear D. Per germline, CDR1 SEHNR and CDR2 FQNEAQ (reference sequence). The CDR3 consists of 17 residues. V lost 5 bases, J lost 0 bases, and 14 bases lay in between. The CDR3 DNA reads TGTGCCAGCAGCACCAACGTCGCGCGCTCCTATAATTCACCCCTCCACTTT. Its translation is CASSTNVARSYNSPLHF.

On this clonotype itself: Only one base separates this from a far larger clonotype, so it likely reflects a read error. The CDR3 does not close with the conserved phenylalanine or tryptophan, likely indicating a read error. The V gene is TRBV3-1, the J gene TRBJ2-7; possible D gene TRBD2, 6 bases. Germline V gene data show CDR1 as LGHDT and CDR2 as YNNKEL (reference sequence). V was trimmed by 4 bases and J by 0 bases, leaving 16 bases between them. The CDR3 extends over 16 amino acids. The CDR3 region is CASSPLSGVNSYEQYL. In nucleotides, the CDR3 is TGTGCCAGCAGCCCCTTGTCGGGGGTCAACTCCTACGAGCAGTACTTA.

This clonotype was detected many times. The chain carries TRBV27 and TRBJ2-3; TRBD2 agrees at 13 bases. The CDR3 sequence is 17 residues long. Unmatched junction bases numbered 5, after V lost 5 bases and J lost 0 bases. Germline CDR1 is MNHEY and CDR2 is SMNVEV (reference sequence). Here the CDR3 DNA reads TGTGCCAGCAGTCCGGGGACTAGCGGGGTTAGCACAGATACGCAGTATTTT. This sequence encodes CASSPGTSGVSTDTQYF.

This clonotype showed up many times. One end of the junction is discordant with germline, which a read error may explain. CDR3 in DNA: TGCAGTGCAAGAGACGTATACAGGGGCTATGGCTACACCTTC. It yields the protein CSARDVYRGYGYTF. This chain links TRBV20-1 with TRBJ1-2; TRBD1 matches at 7 bases. CDR3 length equals 14 residues. Germline values: CDR1 DFQATT, CDR2 SNEGSKA (reference sequence).

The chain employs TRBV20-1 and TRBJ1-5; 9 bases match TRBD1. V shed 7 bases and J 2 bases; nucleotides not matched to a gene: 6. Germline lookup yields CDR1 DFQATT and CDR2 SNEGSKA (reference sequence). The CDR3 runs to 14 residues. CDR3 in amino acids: CSGTGAYRNQPQHF. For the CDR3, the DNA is TGCAGTGGGACAGGGGCGTATCGCAATCAGCCCCAGCATTTT.

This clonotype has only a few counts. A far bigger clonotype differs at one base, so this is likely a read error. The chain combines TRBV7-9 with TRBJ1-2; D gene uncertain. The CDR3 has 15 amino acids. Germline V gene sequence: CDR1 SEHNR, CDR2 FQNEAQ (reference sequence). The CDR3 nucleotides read TGTTCCAGCATCCGACCAGGACTCGGCTCCGGAGGCTACACCTTC. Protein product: CSSIRPGLGSGGYTF.

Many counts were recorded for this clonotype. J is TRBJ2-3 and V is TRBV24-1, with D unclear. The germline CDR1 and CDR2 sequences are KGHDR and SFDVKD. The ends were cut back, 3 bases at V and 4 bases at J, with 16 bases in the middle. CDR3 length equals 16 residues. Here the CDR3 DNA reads TGTGCCACCAGTGATCCGCAGGAATCTTACCCAGATACGCAGTATTTT. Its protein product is CATSDPQESYPDTQYF.

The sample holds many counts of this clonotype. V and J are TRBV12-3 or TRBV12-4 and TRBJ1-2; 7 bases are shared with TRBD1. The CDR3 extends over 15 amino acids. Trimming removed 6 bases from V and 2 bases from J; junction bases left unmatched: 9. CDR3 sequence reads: CASSPRQGINYGYTF. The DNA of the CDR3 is TGTGCCAGCAGCCCAAGACAGGGAATAAACTATGGCTACACCTTC.